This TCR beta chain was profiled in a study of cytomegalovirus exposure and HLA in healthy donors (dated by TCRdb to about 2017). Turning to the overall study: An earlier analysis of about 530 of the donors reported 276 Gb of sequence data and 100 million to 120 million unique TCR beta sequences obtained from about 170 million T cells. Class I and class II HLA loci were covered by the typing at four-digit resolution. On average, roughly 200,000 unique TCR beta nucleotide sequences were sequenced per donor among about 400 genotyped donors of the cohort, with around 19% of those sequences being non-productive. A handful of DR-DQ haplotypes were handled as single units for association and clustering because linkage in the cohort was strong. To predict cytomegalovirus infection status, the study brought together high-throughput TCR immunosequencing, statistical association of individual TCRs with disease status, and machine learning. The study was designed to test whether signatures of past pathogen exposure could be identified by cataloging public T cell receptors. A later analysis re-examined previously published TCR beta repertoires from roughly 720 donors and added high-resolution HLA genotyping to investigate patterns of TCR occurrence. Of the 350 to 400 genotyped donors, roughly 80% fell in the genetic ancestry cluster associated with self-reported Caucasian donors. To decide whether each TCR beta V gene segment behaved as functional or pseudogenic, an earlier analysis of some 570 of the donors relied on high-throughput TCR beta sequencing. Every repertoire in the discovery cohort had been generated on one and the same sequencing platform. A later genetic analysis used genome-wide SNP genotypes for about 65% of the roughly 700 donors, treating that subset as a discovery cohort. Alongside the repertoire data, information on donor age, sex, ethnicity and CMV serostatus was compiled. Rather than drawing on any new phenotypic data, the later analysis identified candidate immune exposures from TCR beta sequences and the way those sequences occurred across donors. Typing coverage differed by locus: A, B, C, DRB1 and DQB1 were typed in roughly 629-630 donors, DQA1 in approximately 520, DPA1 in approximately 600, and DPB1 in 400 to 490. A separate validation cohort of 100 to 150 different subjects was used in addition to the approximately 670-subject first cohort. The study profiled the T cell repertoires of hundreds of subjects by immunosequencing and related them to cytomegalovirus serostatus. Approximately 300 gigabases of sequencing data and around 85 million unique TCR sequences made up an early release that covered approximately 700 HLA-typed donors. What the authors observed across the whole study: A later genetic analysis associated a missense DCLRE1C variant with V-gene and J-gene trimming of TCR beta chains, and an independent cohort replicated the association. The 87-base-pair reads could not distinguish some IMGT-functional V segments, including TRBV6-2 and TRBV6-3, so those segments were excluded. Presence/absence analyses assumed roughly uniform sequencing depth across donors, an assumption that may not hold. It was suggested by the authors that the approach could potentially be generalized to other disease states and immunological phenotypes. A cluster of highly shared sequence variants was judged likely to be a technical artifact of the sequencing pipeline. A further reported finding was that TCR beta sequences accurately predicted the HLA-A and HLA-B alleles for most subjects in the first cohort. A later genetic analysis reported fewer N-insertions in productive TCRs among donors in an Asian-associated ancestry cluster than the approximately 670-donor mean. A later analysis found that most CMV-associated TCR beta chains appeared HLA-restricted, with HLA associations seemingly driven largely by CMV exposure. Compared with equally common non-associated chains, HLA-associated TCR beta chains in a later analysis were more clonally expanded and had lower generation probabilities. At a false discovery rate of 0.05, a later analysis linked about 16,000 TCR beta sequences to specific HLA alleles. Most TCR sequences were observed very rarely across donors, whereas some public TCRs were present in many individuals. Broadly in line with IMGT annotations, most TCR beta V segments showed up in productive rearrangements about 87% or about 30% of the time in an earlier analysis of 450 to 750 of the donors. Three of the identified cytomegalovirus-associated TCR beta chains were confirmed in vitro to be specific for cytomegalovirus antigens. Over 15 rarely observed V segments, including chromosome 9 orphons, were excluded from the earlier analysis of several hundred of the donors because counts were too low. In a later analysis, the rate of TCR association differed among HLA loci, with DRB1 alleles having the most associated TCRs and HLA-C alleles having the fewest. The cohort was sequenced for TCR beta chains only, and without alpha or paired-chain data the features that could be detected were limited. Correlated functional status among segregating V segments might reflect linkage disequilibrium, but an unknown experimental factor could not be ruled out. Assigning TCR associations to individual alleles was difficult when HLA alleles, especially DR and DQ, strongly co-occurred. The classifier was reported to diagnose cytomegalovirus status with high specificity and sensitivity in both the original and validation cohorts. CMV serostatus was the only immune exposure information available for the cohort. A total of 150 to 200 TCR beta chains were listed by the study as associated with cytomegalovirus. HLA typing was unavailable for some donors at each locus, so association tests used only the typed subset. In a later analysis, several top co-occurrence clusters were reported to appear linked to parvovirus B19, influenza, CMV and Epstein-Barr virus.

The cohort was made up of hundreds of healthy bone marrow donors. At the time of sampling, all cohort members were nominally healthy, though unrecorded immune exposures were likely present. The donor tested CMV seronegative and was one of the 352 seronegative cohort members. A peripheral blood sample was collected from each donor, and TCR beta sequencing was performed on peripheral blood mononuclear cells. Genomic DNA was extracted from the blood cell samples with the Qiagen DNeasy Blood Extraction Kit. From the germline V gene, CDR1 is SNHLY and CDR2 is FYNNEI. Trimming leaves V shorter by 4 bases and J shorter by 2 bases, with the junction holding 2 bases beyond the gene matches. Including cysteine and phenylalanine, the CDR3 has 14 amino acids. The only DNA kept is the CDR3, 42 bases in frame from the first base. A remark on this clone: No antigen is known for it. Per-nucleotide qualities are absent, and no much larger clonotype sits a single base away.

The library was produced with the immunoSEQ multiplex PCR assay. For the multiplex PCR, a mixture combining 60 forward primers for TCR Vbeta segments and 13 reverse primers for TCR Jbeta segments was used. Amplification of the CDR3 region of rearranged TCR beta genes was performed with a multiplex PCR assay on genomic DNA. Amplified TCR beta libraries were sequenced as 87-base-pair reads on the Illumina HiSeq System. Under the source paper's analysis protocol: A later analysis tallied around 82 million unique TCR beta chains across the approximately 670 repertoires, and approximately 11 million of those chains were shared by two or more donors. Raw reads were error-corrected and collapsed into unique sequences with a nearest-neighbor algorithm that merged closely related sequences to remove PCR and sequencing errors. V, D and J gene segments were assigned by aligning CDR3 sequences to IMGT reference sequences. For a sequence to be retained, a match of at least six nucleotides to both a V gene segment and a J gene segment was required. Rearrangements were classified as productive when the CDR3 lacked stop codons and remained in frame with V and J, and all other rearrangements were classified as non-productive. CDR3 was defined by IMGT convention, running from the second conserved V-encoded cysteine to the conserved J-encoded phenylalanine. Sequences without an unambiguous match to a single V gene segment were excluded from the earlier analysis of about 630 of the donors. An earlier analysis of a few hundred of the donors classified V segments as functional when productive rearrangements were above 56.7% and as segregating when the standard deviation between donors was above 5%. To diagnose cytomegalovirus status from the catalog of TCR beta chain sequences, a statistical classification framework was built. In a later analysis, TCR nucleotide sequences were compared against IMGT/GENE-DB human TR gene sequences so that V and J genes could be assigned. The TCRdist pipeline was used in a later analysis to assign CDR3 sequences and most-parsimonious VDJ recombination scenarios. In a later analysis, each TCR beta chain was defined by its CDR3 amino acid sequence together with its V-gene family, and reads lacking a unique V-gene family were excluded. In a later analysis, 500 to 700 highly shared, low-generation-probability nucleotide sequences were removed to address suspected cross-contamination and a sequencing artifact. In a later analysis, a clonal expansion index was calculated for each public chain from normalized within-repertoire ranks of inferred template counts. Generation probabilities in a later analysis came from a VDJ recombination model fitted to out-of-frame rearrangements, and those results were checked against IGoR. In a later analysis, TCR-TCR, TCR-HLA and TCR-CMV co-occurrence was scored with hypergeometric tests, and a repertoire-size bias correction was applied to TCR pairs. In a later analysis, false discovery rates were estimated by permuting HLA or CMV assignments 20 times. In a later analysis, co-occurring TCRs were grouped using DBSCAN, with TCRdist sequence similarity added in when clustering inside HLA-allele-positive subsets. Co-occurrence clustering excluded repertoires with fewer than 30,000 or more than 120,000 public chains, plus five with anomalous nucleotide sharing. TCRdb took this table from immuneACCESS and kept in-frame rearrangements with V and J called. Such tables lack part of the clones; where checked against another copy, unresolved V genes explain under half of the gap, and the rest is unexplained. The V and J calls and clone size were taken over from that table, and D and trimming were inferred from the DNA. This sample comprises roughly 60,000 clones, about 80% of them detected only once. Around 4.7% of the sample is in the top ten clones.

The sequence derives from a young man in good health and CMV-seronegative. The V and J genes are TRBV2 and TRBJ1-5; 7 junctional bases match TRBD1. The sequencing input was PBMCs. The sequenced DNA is TGTGCCAGCAGTGGGCAGGGGGGCAATCAGCCCCAGCATTTT. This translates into CASSGQGGNQPQHF.